The rows below give T cell receptor beta chains drawn from one sample of a study of cytomegalovirus exposure and HLA in healthy donors. Data came from immunoSEQ multiplex PCR; TCRdb stores just in-frame clones and leaves some out. This sample has approximately 160,000 clones; 80% to 85% occur once, and the top ten carry 3.5% to 5%. The specimen was PBMCs. These receptors came from a man aged 50 to 60 in good health and CMV-seropositive. Each CDR3 is given with its conserved first and last residue. Each record gives: D gene, clone size, J gene, V gene, CDR3 protein, CDR3 DNA. The D gene is left open where the match is weak. Size values are once, few and many counts, or a class for expanded clones, and some rows have none.

D: TRBD2; size: -; J: TRBJ2-2; V: TRBV28; CDR3: CASSYASGRAFHTGELFF; DNA: TGCGCCAGCAGTTATGCTAGCGGGAGGGCTTTCCACACCGGGGAGCTGTTTTTT
D: TRBD2; size: once; J: TRBJ2-5; V: TRBV28; CDR3: CASNTPGLAGGGETQYF; DNA: TGTGCCAGCAACACCCCGGGACTAGCGGGAGGAGGCGAGACCCAGTACTTC
D: TRBD1; size: -; J: TRBJ2-1; V: TRBV19; CDR3: CASSHGQGYNEQFF; DNA: TGTGCCAGTAGCCACGGACAGGGGTACAATGAGCAGTTCTTC
D: TRBD1; size: -; J: TRBJ2-4; V: TRBV7-9; CDR3: CASSLAGTENIQYF; DNA: TGTGCCAGCAGCTTAGCCGGGACAGAAAACATTCAGTACTTC
D: -; size: few; J: TRBJ2-1; V: TRBV20-1; CDR3: CSARAGEQFF; DNA: TGCAGTGCTAGAGCGGGTGAGCAGTTCTTC
D: -; size: -; J: TRBJ1-4; V: TRBV27; CDR3: CASSLSGRVGEKLFF; DNA: TGTGCCAGCAGTTTAAGTGGCAGGGTGGGAGAAAAACTGTTTTTT
D: TRBD2; size: -; J: TRBJ2-5; V: TRBV5-8; CDR3: CASSFGTSGGLETQYF; DNA: TGTGCCAGCAGCTTCGGAACTAGCGGGGGGCTGGAGACCCAGTACTTC
D: TRBD1; size: once; J: TRBJ2-3; V: TRBV5-1; CDR3: CASSLTGGDTQYF; DNA: TGCGCCAGCAGCTTGACAGGGGGAGATACGCAGTATTTT
D: TRBD2; size: -; J: TRBJ2-3; V: TRBV5-8; CDR3: CASSLRGGNTDTQYF; DNA: TGTGCCAGCAGCTTGAGGGGAGGGAACACAGATACGCAGTATTTT
D: TRBD2; size: -; J: TRBJ2-5; V: TRBV6-5; CDR3: CASKRGGLGQETQYF; DNA: TGTGCCAGCAAACGGGGGGGCCTGGGTCAAGAGACCCAGTACTTC
D: -; size: -; J: TRBJ2-1; V: TRBV19; CDR3: CASSQVLYNEQFF; DNA: TGTGCCAGTAGTCAGGTTCTATACAATGAGCAGTTCTTC
D: TRBD1; size: -; J: TRBJ2-7; V: TRBV5-1; CDR3: CASSLDRGTYEQYF; DNA: TGCGCCAGCAGCTTGGACAGGGGAACCTACGAGCAGTACTTC
D: -; size: few; J: TRBJ2-7; V: TRBV6-1; CDR3: CASSRGRGSYEQYF; DNA: TGTGCCAGCAGCCGAGGACGGGGATCCTACGAGCAGTACTTC
D: TRBD2; size: -; J: TRBJ2-1; V: TRBV10-3; CDR3: CAISGTSGRNEQFF; DNA: TGTGCCATCAGCGGGACTAGCGGGAGGAATGAGCAGTTCTTC
D: -; size: -; J: TRBJ2-5; V: TRBV28; CDR3: CASSFTTGETQYF; DNA: TGTGCCAGCAGTTTCACGACGGGAGAGACCCAGTACTTC
D: -; size: once; J: TRBJ1-2; V: TRBV7-9; CDR3: CASSFDTGGYTF; DNA: TGTGCCAGCAGCTTCGATACAGGGGGCTACACCTTC
D: TRBD2; size: -; J: TRBJ2-1; V: TRBV2; CDR3: CASSEAGGVVEQFF; DNA: TGTGCCAGCAGTGAAGCCGGGGGGGTTGTTGAGCAGTTCTTC
D: TRBD2; size: -; J: TRBJ2-3; V: TRBV10-2; CDR3: CASSGRFLTSGRDTQYF; DNA: TGCGCCAGCAGTGGGAGGTTTTTGACTAGCGGGAGGGACACGCAGTATTTT
D: TRBD1; size: -; J: TRBJ1-1; V: TRBV28; CDR3: CASSRTGYAKGDTEAFF; DNA: TGTGCCAGCAGTAGGACAGGTTATGCCAAGGGGGACACTGAAGCTTTCTTT
D: TRBD2; size: -; J: TRBJ2-2; V: TRBV7-3; CDR3: CASSLRTSGAYPNTGELFF; DNA: TGTGCCAGCAGCCTACGGACTAGCGGGGCGTACCCGAACACCGGGGAGCTGTTTTTT
D: TRBD1; size: -; J: TRBJ2-7; V: TRBV5-4; CDR3: CASSDGQGPYEQYF; DNA: TGTGCCAGCAGCGATGGACAGGGACCCTACGAGCAGTACTTC
D: -; size: -; J: TRBJ1-2; V: TRBV28; CDR3: CASSKNPTMGGWGYTF; DNA: TGTGCCAGCAGCAAAAACCCTACAATGGGGGGATGGGGCTACACCTTC
D: TRBD2; size: -; J: TRBJ2-3; V: TRBV29-1; CDR3: CSVDTYSGGAGDTQYF; DNA: TGCAGCGTTGATACATATAGCGGGGGGGCCGGAGATACGCAGTATTTT
D: -; size: -; J: TRBJ2-3; V: TRBV27; CDR3: CASRRAVTDTQYF; DNA: TGTGCCAGCCGGAGGGCAGTCACAGATACGCAGTATTTT
D: TRBD2; size: -; J: TRBJ2-1; V: TRBV7-3; CDR3: CASSLIAGDYEQFF; DNA: TGTGCCAGCAGCCTGATAGCGGGAGACTATGAGCAGTTCTTC
D: TRBD1; size: -; J: TRBJ2-7; V: TRBV7-2; CDR3: CASSFGGTGESYEQYF; DNA: TGTGCCAGCAGCTTTGGCGGGACAGGGGAATCCTACGAGCAGTACTTC
D: TRBD1; size: -; J: TRBJ2-2; V: TRBV5-1; CDR3: CASSSGQEDTGELFF; DNA: TGCGCCAGCAGCTCCGGACAGGAGGACACCGGGGAGCTGTTTTTT
D: TRBD1; size: -; J: TRBJ2-7; V: TRBV11-2; CDR3: CASSSWTGFYEQYF; DNA: TGTGCCAGCAGCTCCTGGACAGGGTTCTACGAGCAGTACTTC
D: TRBD2; size: -; J: TRBJ2-5; V: TRBV5-1; CDR3: CASSLGLGTIQETQYF; DNA: TGCGCCAGCAGCTTGGGCCTCGGGACTATCCAAGAGACCCAGTACTTC
D: -; size: -; J: TRBJ1-2; V: TRBV2; CDR3: CASSELDRAYGYTF; DNA: TGTGCCAGCAGTGAGCTAGACAGAGCCTATGGCTACACCTTC